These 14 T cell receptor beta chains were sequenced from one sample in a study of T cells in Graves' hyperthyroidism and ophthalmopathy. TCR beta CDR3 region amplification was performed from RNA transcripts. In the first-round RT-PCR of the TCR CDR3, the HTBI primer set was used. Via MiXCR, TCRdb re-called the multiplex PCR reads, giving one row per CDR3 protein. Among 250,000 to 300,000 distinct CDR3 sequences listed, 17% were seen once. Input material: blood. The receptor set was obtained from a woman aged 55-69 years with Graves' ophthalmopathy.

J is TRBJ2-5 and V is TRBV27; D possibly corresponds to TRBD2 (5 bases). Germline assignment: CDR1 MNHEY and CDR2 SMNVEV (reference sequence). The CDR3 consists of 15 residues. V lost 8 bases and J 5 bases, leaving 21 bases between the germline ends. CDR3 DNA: TGTGCCAGCCGGAGGACGAGCGACACTTCGGAGACCCAGTACTTC. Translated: CASRRTSDTSETQYF.

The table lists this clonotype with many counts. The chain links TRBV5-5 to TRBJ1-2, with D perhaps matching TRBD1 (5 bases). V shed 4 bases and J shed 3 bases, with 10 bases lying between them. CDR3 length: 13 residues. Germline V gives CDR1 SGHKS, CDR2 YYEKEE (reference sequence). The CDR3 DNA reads TGTGCCAGCAGCCTGGACATGGACTATGGCTACACCTTC. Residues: CASSLDMDYGYTF.

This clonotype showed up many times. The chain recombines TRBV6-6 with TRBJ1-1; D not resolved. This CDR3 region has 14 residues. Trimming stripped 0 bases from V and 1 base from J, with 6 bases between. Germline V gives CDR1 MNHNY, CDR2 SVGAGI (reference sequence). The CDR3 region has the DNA TGTGCCAGCAGTTACTCGCGGTCGAACACTGAAGCTTTCTTT. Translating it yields CASSYSRSNTEAFF.

The CDR3 region has the DNA TGTGCCAGCAGCTTTACGCAGTCGGGGGATACGCAGTATTTT. It yields the protein CASSFTQSGDTQYF. This rearrangement joins TRBV7-6 to TRBJ2-3, with TRBD2 as a possible D gene (5 bases). This CDR3 has 14 amino acids. Trimming pared 3 bases from V and 6 bases from J, leaving 13 bases between. Germline V CDR1 and CDR2: SGHVS, FNYEAQ.

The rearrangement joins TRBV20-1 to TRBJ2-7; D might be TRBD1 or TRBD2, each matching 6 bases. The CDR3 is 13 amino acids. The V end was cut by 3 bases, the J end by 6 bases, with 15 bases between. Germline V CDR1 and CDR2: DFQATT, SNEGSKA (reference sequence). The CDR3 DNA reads TGCAGTGCTAGGGAGGGGGTGTCCGGCGAGCAGTACTTC. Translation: CSAREGVSGEQYF.

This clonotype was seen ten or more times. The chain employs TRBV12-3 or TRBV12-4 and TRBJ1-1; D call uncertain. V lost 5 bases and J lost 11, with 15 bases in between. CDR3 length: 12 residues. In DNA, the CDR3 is TGTGCCAGCAGTGCACAGCATTGGGTGGCTTTCTTT. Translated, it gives CASSAQHWVAFF.

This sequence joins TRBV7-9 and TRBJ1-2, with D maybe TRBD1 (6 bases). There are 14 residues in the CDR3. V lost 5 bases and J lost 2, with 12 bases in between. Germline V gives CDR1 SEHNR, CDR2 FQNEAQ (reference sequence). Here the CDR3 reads CASSPPGGNYGYTF. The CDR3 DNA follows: TGTGCCAGCAGCCCACCCGGGGGCAACTATGGCTACACCTTC.

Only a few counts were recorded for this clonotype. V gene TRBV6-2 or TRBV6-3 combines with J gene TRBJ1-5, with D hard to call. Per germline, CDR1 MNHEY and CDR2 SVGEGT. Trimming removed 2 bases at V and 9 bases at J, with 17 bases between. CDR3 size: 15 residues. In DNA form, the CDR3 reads TGTGCCAGCAGTTACCCGGCAGAACCCTTGCGGCCCCAGCATTTT. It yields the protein CASSYPAEPLRPQHF.

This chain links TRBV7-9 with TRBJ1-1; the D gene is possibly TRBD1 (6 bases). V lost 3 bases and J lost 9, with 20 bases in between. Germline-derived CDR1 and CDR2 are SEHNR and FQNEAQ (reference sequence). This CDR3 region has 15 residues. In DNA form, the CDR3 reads TGTGCCAGCAGCTTTCCTGGACAGAGAAGCCTGAAAGCTTTCTTT. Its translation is CASSFPGQRSLKAFF.

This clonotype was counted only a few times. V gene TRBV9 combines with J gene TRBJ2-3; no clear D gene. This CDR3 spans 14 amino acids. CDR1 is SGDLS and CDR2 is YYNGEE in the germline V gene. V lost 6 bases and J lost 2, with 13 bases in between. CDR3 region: CASTPGGDTDTQYF. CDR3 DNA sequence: TGTGCCAGCACCCCTGGCGGAGACACAGATACGCAGTATTTT.

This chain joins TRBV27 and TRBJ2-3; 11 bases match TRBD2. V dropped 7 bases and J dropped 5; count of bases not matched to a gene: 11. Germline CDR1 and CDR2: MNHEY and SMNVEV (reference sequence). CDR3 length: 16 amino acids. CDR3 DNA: TGTGCCAGCACACTAGTGTCCGGGACTAGCGGAGATACGCAGTATTTT. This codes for CASTLVSGTSGDTQYF.

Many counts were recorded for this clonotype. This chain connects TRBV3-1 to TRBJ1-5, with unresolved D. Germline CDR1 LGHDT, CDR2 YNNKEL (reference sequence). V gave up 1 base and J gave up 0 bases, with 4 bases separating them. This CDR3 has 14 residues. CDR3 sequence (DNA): TGTGCCAGCAGCCAAGTGATTAGCAATCAGCCCCAGCATTTT. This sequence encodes CASSQVISNQPQHF. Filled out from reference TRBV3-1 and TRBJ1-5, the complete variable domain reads DTAVSQTPKYLVTQMGNDKSIKCEQNLGHDTMYWYKQDSKKFLKIMFSYNNKELIINETVPNRFSPKSPDKAHLNLHINSLELGDSAVYFCASSQVISNQPQHFGDGTRLSIL.

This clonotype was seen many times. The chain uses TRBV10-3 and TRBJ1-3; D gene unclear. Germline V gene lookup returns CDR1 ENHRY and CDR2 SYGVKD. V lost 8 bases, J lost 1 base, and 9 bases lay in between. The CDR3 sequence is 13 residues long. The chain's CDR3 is CAIAGSSGNTIYF. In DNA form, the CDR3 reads TGTGCCATCGCGGGATCATCTGGAAACACCATATATTTT.

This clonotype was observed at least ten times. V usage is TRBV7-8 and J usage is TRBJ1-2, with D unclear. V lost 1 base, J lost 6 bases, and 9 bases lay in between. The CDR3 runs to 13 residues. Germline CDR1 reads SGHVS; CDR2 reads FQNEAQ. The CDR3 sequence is CASSLGRLDGYTF. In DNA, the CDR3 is TGTGCCAGCAGCTTAGGCCGTTTAGATGGCTACACCTTC.